The 21 T cell receptor beta chains below come from one sample, sequenced in a study of OX40 agonist ivuxolimab in advanced cancers. TCRdb's copy holds only in-frame clones and misses some; the assay was immunoSEQ multiplex PCR. The sample yields 12,000 or so clones, under 90% seen once. The sample in question was CD4+ or CD8+ T cells sorted from blood, obtained in a trial of the OX40 agonist ivuxolimab. These receptors were collected from an adult with an advanced solid tumor such as melanoma, head and neck, liver or kidney cancer.

V and J are TRBV19 and TRBJ1-3; 7 bases agree with TRBD1. Germline CDR1 reads LNHDA; CDR2 reads SQIVND (reference sequence). Trimming cost V 4 bases and J 3 bases; bases outside gene matches: 3. This CDR3 has 14 residues. CDR3 region: CASSTRDSGNTIYF. CDR3 sequence (DNA): TGTGCCAGTAGTACCCGGGACAGTGGAAACACCATATATTTT.

V is TRBV7-9 and J is TRBJ2-5; D possibly corresponds to TRBD1 (6 bases). Trimming shortened V by 5 bases and J by 2 bases, and 15 bases separated the two germline ends. The germline gives CDR1 SEHNR, CDR2 FQNEAQ (reference sequence). The CDR3 consists of 15 residues. The DNA of the CDR3 is TGTGCCAGCAGCCATGCGAGGGGGTTGCAAGAGACCCAGTACTTC. Translating gives CASSHARGLQETQYF.

This chain links TRBV7-9 with TRBJ1-4, with D perhaps matching TRBD1 (6 bases). The germline V and J ends were trimmed by 2 bases and 6 bases, with 16 bases remaining between them. Germline lookup yields CDR1 SEHNR and CDR2 FQNEAQ (reference sequence). The CDR3 loop spans 16 amino acids. In DNA form, the CDR3 reads TGTGCCAGCAGCTTACTCCTCCCCAGGGGTGATGAAAAACTGTTTTTT. It yields the protein CASSLLLPRGDEKLFF.

The chain couples TRBV5-6 to TRBJ1-2, with D perhaps TRBD1 (6 bases). Per the germline V gene, CDR1 is SGHDT and CDR2 is YYEEEE. This CDR3 contains 14 residues. Trimming stripped 3 bases from V and 5 bases from J, with 14 bases between. The CDR3 DNA reads TGTGCCAGCAGCTCCCTCAGGGGCAGGTATGGCTACACCTTC. This translates into CASSSLRGRYGYTF.

CDR3 sequence reads: CASSLSGDGYTF. For the CDR3, the DNA is TGTGCCAGCAGTTTATCAGGGGATGGCTACACCTTC. The chain employs TRBV27 and TRBJ1-2; possibly TRBD1 for D (5 bases). From germline, CDR1 is MNHEY and CDR2 SMNVEV (reference sequence). V was cut by 0 bases and J by 6 bases, with 5 bases left in between. CDR3 length equals 12 residues.

V gene TRBV7-8 combines with J gene TRBJ2-7; no firm D call. Trimming pared 4 bases from V and 4 bases from J, leaving 11 bases between. The CDR3 runs 13 residues. Germline V gene sequence: CDR1 SGHVS, CDR2 FQNEAQ. CDR3 protein: CASSSDWGYEQYF. CDR3 DNA sequence: TGTGCCAGCAGCTCCGATTGGGGATACGAGCAGTACTTC.

V gene TRBV5-1 combines with J gene TRBJ2-7; weak D call: TRBD1 (6 bases). The CDR3 has 15 amino acids. V was shortened by 0 bases and J by 1 base, with 11 bases between the two germline ends. CDR1 is SGHRS and CDR2 is YFSETQ in the germline V gene. The CDR3 loop reads CASSLATGKSYEQYF. In DNA form, the CDR3 reads TGCGCCAGCAGCTTGGCTACAGGGAAGTCCTACGAGCAGTACTTC.

The chain uses TRBV5-1 and TRBJ1-1; TRBD1 matches at 8 bases. The germline gives CDR1 SGHRS, CDR2 YFSETQ. The V segment lost 3 bases and the J segment 5 bases; nucleotides outside the gene matches: 6. This CDR3 region has 14 residues. CDR3 sequence reads: CASSYFTGGTEAFF. The CDR3, as DNA: TGCGCCAGCAGCTATTTTACAGGGGGAACTGAAGCTTTCTTT. Full variable domain (rest looked up from reference TRBV5-1 and TRBJ1-1): KAGVTQTPRYLIKTRGQQVTLSCSPISGHRSVSWYQQTPGQGLQFLFEYFSETQRNKGNFPGRFSGRQFSNSRSEMNVSTLELGDSALYLCASSYFTGGTEAFFGQGTRLTVV.

This sequence joins TRBV6-5 and TRBJ1-2; possibly TRBD1 for D (6 bases). The CDR3 spans 14 residues. Germline-derived CDR1 and CDR2 are MNHEY and SVGAGI. V shed 7 bases and J shed 6 bases, with 18 bases lying between them. The CDR3 nucleotides are TGTGCCAGCATCAAGAGGGGGGGCAACAATGGCTACACCTTC. Protein sequence: CASIKRGGNNGYTF.

The table lists this clone with a count of one. The V and J genes are TRBV4-1 and TRBJ2-3; 10 bases are shared with TRBD2. J gave up 0 bases and V 4 bases, and 4 bases lay outside the gene matches. This CDR3 spans 16 amino acids. CDR1 and CDR2 (germline): MGHRA, YSYEKL. CDR3 DNA: TGCGCCAGCAGCCGTTGGACTAGCGGAAGCACAGATACGCAGTATTTT. It specifies CASSRWTSGSTDTQYF.

J is TRBJ1-1 and V is TRBV7-9; 8 positions match TRBD1. The J segment lost 4 bases and the V segment lost 5 bases, leaving 9 bases of the junction unmatched. CDR3 length equals 15 residues. Germline assignment: CDR1 SEHNR and CDR2 FQNEAQ (reference sequence). The CDR3 DNA sequence: TGTGCCAGCAGCAGCCGAACAGGGGGAAGCACTGAAGCTTTCTTT. It codes for CASSSRTGGSTEAFF.

The J gene is TRBJ2-2, the V gene TRBV5-4, with TRBD2 identical over 9 bases. The CDR3 sequence is 18 residues long. Looked up from germline, CDR1 is SGHNT and CDR2 is YYREEE (reference sequence). The V gene end was trimmed by 0 bases and the J gene end by 5 bases; junction bases not matched to a gene: 11. The DNA for the CDR3 is TGTGCCAGCAGCTTGGCGGGGGCGGGGGGGTTCGTTACCGGGGAGCTGTTTTTT. This encodes CASSLAGAGGFVTGELFF.

The chain recombines TRBV29-1 with TRBJ1-2; D gene uncertain. CDR3 length: 16 residues. With 4 bases removed from V and 0 bases from J, the gap between germline ends came to 18 bases. CDR1 SQVTM and CDR2 ANQGSEA come from the germline V gene. CDR3 coding DNA: TGCAGCGTTGTAACCTCGGGCAGGCGACCTAACTATGGCTACACCTTC. Its protein product is CSVVTSGRRPNYGYTF. Full variable domain (missing parts from reference TRBV29-1 and TRBJ1-2): SAVISQKPSRDICQRGTSLTIQCQVDSQVTMMFWYRQQPGQSLTLIATANQGSEATYESGFVIDKFPISRPNLTFSTLTVSNMSPEDSSIYLCSVVTSGRRPNYGYTFGSGTRLTVV.

The rearrangement links TRBV7-9 to TRBJ2-7; 9 positions agree with TRBD2. Germline V gene data show CDR1 as SEHNR and CDR2 as FQNEAQ (reference sequence). V was clipped by 5 bases and J by 2 bases; unmatched bases: 7. CDR3 length: 15 residues. The CDR3: CASSVSSGETYEQYF. Written as DNA, the CDR3 is TGTGCCAGCAGCGTATCTAGCGGGGAAACCTACGAGCAGTACTTC.

The rearrangement links TRBV21-1 to TRBJ2-5; the tabulated D call, TRBD2, remains unverified against the DNA. TRBV21-1 is an annotated pseudogene. The CDR3 length is 11 residues. CDR3 in amino acids: CASSREKTQYF. CDR3 in DNA: TGTGCCAGCAGCCGCGAGAAGACCCAGTACTTC.

This clone has just one count. The V and J genes are TRBV6-1 and TRBJ1-6; D is uncertain. The germline V gene encodes CDR1 MNHNS and CDR2 SASEGT. This CDR3 region has 15 residues. Trimming took off 6 bases at V and 5 bases at J, with 14 bases between the two ends. The CDR3 spells CASREVAPDNSPLHF. The CDR3 bases are TGTGCCAGCAGGGAGGTAGCCCCCGATAATTCACCCCTCCACTTT.

This clone turned up a few times. This sequence joins TRBV5-1 and TRBJ2-7; D not certain. The CDR3 has 15 amino acids. V lost 4 bases to trimming and J lost 5 bases, with 19 bases between them. Germline V gives CDR1 SGHRS, CDR2 YFSETQ. Written as DNA, the CDR3 is TGCGCCAGCAGCCCCGAATGGGCTAGTCCAAACGAGCAGTACTTC. Its protein is CASSPEWASPNEQYF.

The CDR3 nucleotides read TGTGCCAGCAACAAGGGACGGAAGAATTCACCCCTCCACTTT. This translates into CASNKGRKNSPLHF. The rearrangement uses TRBV6-5 and TRBJ1-6; D possibly corresponds to TRBD1 (5 bases). Per germline, CDR1 MNHEY and CDR2 SVGAGI. This CDR3 is 14 amino acids long. Trimming took 7 bases from V and 7 from J, leaving 14 bases between them.

The genes are TRBV4-1 and TRBJ1-2; D unresolved. The CDR3 sequence is 16 residues long. Germline CDR1 MGHRA, CDR2 YSYEKL. Trimming pared 1 base from V and 5 bases from J, leaving 17 bases between. The CDR3 sequence is CASSQVGSGLGYGYTF. The CDR3 DNA reads TGCGCCAGCAGCCAAGTCGGGTCAGGACTAGGGTATGGCTACACCTTC.

The rearrangement links TRBV5-4 to TRBJ1-1; D ambiguous. Per germline, CDR1 SGHNT and CDR2 YYREEE (reference sequence). The CDR3 sequence is 13 residues long. With 1 base removed from V and 0 bases from J, the gap between germline ends came to 4 bases. The CDR3 DNA is TGTGCCAGCAGCTTGTCTATGAACACTGAAGCTTTCTTT. Its protein is CASSLSMNTEAFF.

The J gene is TRBJ2-5, the V gene TRBV19; D is unresolved. Judging by the DNA end, TRBJ2-7 fits better; the J call may be wrong. The CDR3 spans 13 residues. Germline CDR1 LNHDA, CDR2 SQIVND (reference sequence). DNA for the CDR3: TGTGCCAGTATAGACGGTAACTCCTACGAGCAGTACTTC. This encodes CASIDGNSYEQYF.